These 30 T cell receptor beta chains originate from one sample sequenced in a study of tumor and adjacent non-tumor tissue in lung cancer. TCRbeta libraries were built with three rounds of nested PCR, modified from ARM-PCR. In TCRdb, the multiplex PCR reads were re-called with MiXCR into one record per CDR3 protein. This sample carries about 120,000 distinct CDR3 sequences, roughly 67% of them seen once, and the ten largest clones take 13%. RNA was extracted from bulk tissue without any cell sorting. The source material was lung tumor tissue. These receptors were taken from a man between 25 and 39 years old with non-small cell lung cancer.

As for this clonotype: In this CDR3 the conserved last residue, phenylalanine or tryptophan, is missing, so a read error is likely. The rearrangement joins TRBV20-1 to TRBJ2-5, with TRBD2 as a possible D gene (5 bases). Trimming took 6 bases from V and 3 from J, leaving 14 bases between them. The CDR3 length is 13 residues. Germline V gene sequence: CDR1 DFQATT, CDR2 SNEGSKA (reference sequence). Written as DNA, the CDR3 is TGCAGTGCCAACGGGAACTTAGAAGAGACCCAGTACCTC. Protein sequence: CSANGNLEETQYL.

Ten or more counts support this clonotype. J is TRBJ2-1 and V is TRBV29-1, with TRBD2 matching over 7 bases. The ends lost 7 bases at V and 2 bases at J; junction bases unmatched: 8. This CDR3 comprises 14 residues. Germline CDR1 and CDR2: SQVTM and ANQGSEA. CDR3 DNA: TGCAGCGCTAGGTCTAGCGGACCCTACAATGAGCAGTTCTTC. The encoded protein is CSARSSGPYNEQFF.

Concerning this clonotype itself: This clone may be a read error of a much larger clone one base away. This chain uses TRBV4-3 with TRBJ2-2; 7 bases map to TRBD1. The CDR3 is made up of 21 amino acids. Germline CDR1 reads LGHNA; CDR2 reads YSLEER. CDR3 nucleotide sequence: TGCGCCAGCAGCCCAAGCTACCTTGGGAAAGGGACAGCCACGAACACCGTGGAGCTGTTTTTT. This translates into CASSPSYLGKGTATNTVELFF.

This clonotype has a handful of counts. Being one base from a much bigger clone, this may be a read error. The chain joins TRBV20-1 to TRBJ1-6; D is unclear. Germline CDR1 is DFQATT and CDR2 is SNEGSKA (reference sequence). There are 14 residues in the CDR3. CDR3 protein: CSAQPGPRNSLLHF. CDR3 sequence (DNA): TGCAGTGCCCAGCCCGGGCCTCGGAATTCACTCCTCCACTTT.

This clonotype was seen only a few times. A single base separates this from a much larger clone, so it may be a read error. The gene calls are TRBV5-5 and TRBJ2-2, with D possibly being TRBD2 (7 bases). This CDR3 is 17 amino acids long. Per the germline V gene, CDR1 is SGHKS and CDR2 is YYEKEE (reference sequence). V lost 6 bases and J lost 2, with 20 bases in between. The chain's CDR3 is CASNLYPAGQNTGELFF. In DNA form, the CDR3 reads TGTGCCAGCAACTTATACCCAGCGGGACAAAACACCGGGGAGCTGTTTTTT.

Note on this clonotype: One junction end disagrees with the germline gene, perhaps due to a read error. This rearrangement joins TRBV20-1 to TRBJ1-2; D remains ambiguous. Germline assignment: CDR1 DFQATT and CDR2 SNEGSKA (reference sequence). CDR3 length: 13 residues. This CDR3 reads CSAIEEANCGYTF. For the CDR3, the DNA is TGCAGTGCTATTGAAGAAGCTAACTGTGGCTACACCTTC.

On this clonotype: An end of the junction does not agree with germline; a read error may underlie this. The DNA for the CDR3 is TGTGCCAGCAGCATAGACAGGGAGAGCTCTGAGGCTCTCTTT. It specifies CASSIDRESSEALF. The rearrangement uses TRBV11-2 and TRBJ1-1, with 7 bases identical to TRBD1. This CDR3 comprises 14 residues. In germline, CDR1 is SGHAT, CDR2 FQNNGV.

Comments on this clonotype: A read error may be the cause here, since a much bigger clone is one base away. Because the CDR3 is missing its conserved closing phenylalanine or tryptophan, this is likely a read error. V is TRBV6-2 or TRBV6-3 and J is TRBJ2-1, with D unresolved. The CDR3 consists of 11 residues. Trimming cost V 5 bases and J 8 bases, with 7 bases left between them. Germline CDR1 MNHEY, CDR2 SVGEGT. The CDR3 DNA reads TGTGCCAGCAGTGAGATCGATGAGCAGTTCCTC. This translates into CASSEIDEQFL.

In this sample, this clonotype turned up a few times. One end of the junction is discordant with germline, which a read error may explain. J is TRBJ2-6 and V is TRBV29-1; D is ambiguous. Germline V CDR1 and CDR2: SQVTM, ANQGSEA. The length of the CDR3 is 15 residues. The CDR3: CGVGAQDSGANVLTF. Here the CDR3 DNA reads TGCGGCGTTGGAGCCCAAGACTCTGGGGCCAACGTCCTGACTTTC.

Comment on this clonotype: This sequence may be a read error, since a much larger clone differs from it by one base. The chain joins TRBV20-1 to TRBJ2-5; D is possibly TRBD2 (6 bases). CDR1 and CDR2 (germline): DFQATT, SNEGSKA (reference sequence). V lost 8 bases, J lost 5 bases, and 30 bases lay in between. The CDR3 runs to 17 residues. The CDR3 region is CSTLPFSAGRSRETQYF. CDR3 sequence (DNA): TGCAGTACCCTACCCTTTTCGGCAGGGAGGTCCAGGGAGACCCAGTACTTC.

Remarks on this clonotype: A read error is possible here, since a much larger clone lies one base away. This rearrangement joins TRBV12-3 or TRBV12-4 to TRBJ2-7; 9 bases fit TRBD1. This CDR3 has 14 residues. With 5 bases clipped from V and 7 bases from J, the junction kept 9 bases outside the gene matches. CDR3 residues: CASSNGWDRVEQYF. CDR3 nucleotides: TGTGCCAGCAGTAACGGATGGGACAGGGTTGAGCAGTACTTC.

This clonotype occurred once. Since a much larger clone is just one base distant, this may be a read error. The chain has TRBV6-2 or TRBV6-3 and TRBJ2-1, with 9 bases lining up with TRBD2. The CDR3 contains 13 residues. The germline gives CDR1 MNHEY, CDR2 SVGEGT. CDR3 region: CASNYGTSNEQSF. The CDR3 region has the DNA TGTGCCAGCAATTACGGGACTAGCAATGAGCAGTCCTTC.

A word on this clonotype: One base away lies a much larger clone, so this may be a sequencing read error. The chain recombines TRBV6-6 with TRBJ2-3; D may be TRBD1 or TRBD2 (5 bases each). V shed 2 bases and J shed 4 bases, with 19 bases lying between them. The length of the CDR3 is 17 residues. Germline V gene lookup returns CDR1 MNHNY and CDR2 SVGAGI (reference sequence). The CDR3 DNA sequence: TGTGCCAGCAGTTACGGAGGACGGGGCACGTATCCAGATACGCAGTATTTT. Encoded protein: CASSYGGRGTYPDTQYF.

This chain connects TRBV7-2 to TRBJ1-2; D remains ambiguous. The germline V gene has CDR1 SGHTA and CDR2 FQGNSA. Trimming took off 1 base at V and 7 bases at J, with 16 bases between the two ends. The CDR3 spans 15 residues. CDR3 amino acids: CASSLESGKSSGYTF. As DNA, the CDR3 is TGTGCCAGCAGCTTAGAAAGTGGCAAGTCTAGTGGCTACACCTTC.

Turning to this clonotype: This sequence may be a read error, since a much larger clone differs from it by one base. This chain joins TRBV6-5 and TRBJ2-4; D unclear. V was clipped by 0 bases and J by 1 base, with 7 bases between them. The CDR3 sequence is 15 residues long. Germline-derived CDR1 and CDR2 are MNHEY and SVGAGI. CDR3: CASSYSLLAKNIQYF. CDR3 bases: TGTGCCAGCAGTTACTCGCTACTGGCCAAAAACATTCAGTACTTC.

In the case of this clonotype: A much larger clone is a single base away; this may be a read error. The chain carries TRBV4-2 and TRBJ2-5, with TRBD2 as a possible D gene (7 bases). V lost 1 base and J 7 bases, leaving 22 bases between the germline ends. The CDR3 contains 17 residues. Germline V gene lookup returns CDR1 LGHNA and CDR2 YNFKEQ. CDR3 sequence: CASSQGLGGGGPGTQYF. DNA of the CDR3: TGTGCCAGCAGCCAAGGCCTCGGTGGCGGGGGCCCAGGGACCCAGTACTTC.

About this clonotype: One base away lies a much larger clone, so this may be a sequencing read error. The chain couples TRBV20-1 to TRBJ1-4; no reliable D call. CDR1 and CDR2 from the germline V gene are DFQATT and SNEGSKA (reference sequence). The CDR3 loop spans 12 amino acids. CDR3 DNA: TGCAGTGCTAGAGACCCTAATGAAAAACTGCTTTTT. Translation gives CSARDPNEKLLF.

This clonotype occurred once. Germline is not matched at one junction end, which may reflect a read error. V is TRBV6-4 and J is TRBJ2-3; tentatively, D is TRBD1 (6 bases). CDR1 and CDR2 (germline): MRHNA, SNTAGT. The CDR3 is 15 residues long. CDR3 in amino acids: CASSNSGQGTDTQYF. CDR3 bases: TGTGCCAGCAGTAACTCGGGACAAGGCACAGATACGCAATATTTT.

The V call is TRBV20-1, the J call TRBJ2-3, with D perhaps matching TRBD1 (6 bases). This CDR3 has 13 residues. Trimming left V 1 base short and J 4 bases short, with 9 bases between. From germline, CDR1 is DFQATT and CDR2 SNEGSKA (reference sequence). In nucleotides, the CDR3 is TGCAGTGCTAGAGTTGGGGGCCCAGATACGCAGTATTTT. The encoded protein is CSARVGGPDTQYF.

Details on this clonotype: Just one base apart from a much larger clone, this may be a read error. V usage is TRBV4-1 and J usage is TRBJ2-7; 7 bases agree with TRBD1. The CDR3 totals 17 residues. Germline V gene sequence: CDR1 MGHRA, CDR2 YSYEKL. Trimming took 5 bases from V and 2 from J; bases not matched to a gene: 15. The CDR3 bases are TGCGCCAGCAGCGCTCGACCCGCGGACAGGAGAGCCTACGAGCAGTACTTC. Translation: CASSARPADRRAYEQYF.

Remarks on this clonotype: A junction boundary mismatches the germline segment, possibly from a read error. This rearrangement joins TRBV11-3 to TRBJ2-3; possible D gene TRBD2, 6 bases. The CDR3 spans 15 residues. The V gene's germline CDR1 is SGHNT and CDR2 YENEEA. The CDR3 loop is CASSDRLGNTDTEYF. CDR3 in DNA: TGTGCCAGCAGCGACCGACTAGGAAACACAGATACGGAGTATTTT.

This chain uses TRBV12-3 or TRBV12-4 with TRBJ2-3; D might be TRBD1 or TRBD2, each matching 5 bases. V was cut by 9 bases and J by 7 bases, with 17 bases left in between. This CDR3 has 13 residues. CDR3 amino acids: CASSRDRENTQYF. CDR3 coding DNA: TGTGCCAGTAGCCGGGACCGTGAAAATACGCAGTATTTT.

Concerning this clonotype: Compared with germline, one end of the junction differs, possibly owing to a read error. The chain is built from TRBV20-1 and TRBJ1-2; D is ambiguous. The CDR3 is 14 residues long. The germline gives CDR1 DFQATT, CDR2 SNEGSKA (reference sequence). The CDR3 spells CRARSWGKDYGYAF. CDR3 bases: TGCAGAGCTAGATCCTGGGGAAAGGACTATGGCTACGCCTTC.

The genes are TRBV24-1 and TRBJ2-2; D remains unclear. There are 13 residues in the CDR3. The V end lost 5 bases, the J end lost 8 bases, and 11 bases lay between the germline ends. Germline CDR1 and CDR2: KGHDR and SFDVKD. The CDR3 DNA reads TGTGCCACCAGTGGGGCAGGCCCGGGGGAGCTGTTTTTT. Amino acid sequence: CATSGAGPGELFF.

The sample holds one count of this clonotype. This may be a read error, as it is one base from a much larger clone. This chain uses TRBV6-5 with TRBJ2-3, with D hard to call. The CDR3 is made up of 15 amino acids. V was trimmed by 2 bases and J by 9 bases, leaving 18 bases between them. Germline V gene sequence: CDR1 MNHEY, CDR2 SVGAGI. CDR3 protein: CASSYVGRRVDTQYF. The CDR3 DNA reads as TGTGCCAGCAGTTACGTTGGCAGGCGAGTAGACACGCAGTATTTT.

The table lists this clonotype with many counts. The chain recombines TRBV11-1 with TRBJ2-4; 8 bases align to TRBD1. The CDR3 length is 14 residues. Unmatched junction bases numbered 3, after V lost 5 bases and J lost 3 bases. Per the germline V gene, CDR1 is SGHAT and CDR2 is FQDESV (reference sequence). CDR3 sequence reads: CASSEGQGKNIQYF. In nucleotides, the CDR3 is TGTGCCAGCAGCGAAGGACAGGGCAAAAACATTCAGTACTTC.

The count of this clonotype is one. The J gene is TRBJ2-5, the V gene TRBV5-1; D unresolved. The CDR3 sequence is 16 residues long. CDR1 is SGHRS, CDR2 YFSETQ, per germline. The ends were cut back, 3 bases at V and 5 bases at J, with 20 bases in the middle. In nucleotides, the CDR3 is TGCGCCAGCAGCTCAGCCGGGTATACTTCAGATGAGACCCAGTACTTC. Amino acid sequence: CASSSAGYTSDETQYF.

Of note for this clonotype: A read error may account for a junction end that differs from germline. The chain is built from TRBV5-6 and TRBJ2-3; perhaps TRBD2 as D (5 bases). The germline V gene has CDR1 SGHDT and CDR2 YYEEEE. CDR3 length equals 15 residues. The CDR3 nucleotides read TGTGCCAGCAGCTTGTACATACCTAGCACAGATACGAAGTATTTT. Residues: CASSLYIPSTDTKYF.

Of note for this clonotype: At one end, the junction sequence differs from germline, possibly due to a read error. The gene calls are TRBV5-1 and TRBJ2-7; D is uncertain. This CDR3 has 14 amino acids. CDR1 is SGHRS, CDR2 YFSETQ, per germline. CDR3 residues: CASSLEVTDYEQYF. CDR3 coding DNA: TGTGCCAGCAGCTTGGAAGTCACCGACTACGAGCAGTACTTC.

Comment on this clonotype: Since a much larger clone is just one base distant, this may be a read error. The chain uses TRBV4-1 and TRBJ1-4; 8 nucleotides match TRBD1. Unmatched junction bases numbered 14, after V lost 5 bases and J lost 3 bases. CDR3 size: 18 residues. Germline CDR1 and CDR2: MGHRA and YSYEKL. The CDR3 loop reads CASSTPQGERRANEKLFF. CDR3 in DNA: TGCGCCAGCAGCACGCCACAGGGGGAAAGGAGGGCTAATGAAAAACTGTTTTTT.